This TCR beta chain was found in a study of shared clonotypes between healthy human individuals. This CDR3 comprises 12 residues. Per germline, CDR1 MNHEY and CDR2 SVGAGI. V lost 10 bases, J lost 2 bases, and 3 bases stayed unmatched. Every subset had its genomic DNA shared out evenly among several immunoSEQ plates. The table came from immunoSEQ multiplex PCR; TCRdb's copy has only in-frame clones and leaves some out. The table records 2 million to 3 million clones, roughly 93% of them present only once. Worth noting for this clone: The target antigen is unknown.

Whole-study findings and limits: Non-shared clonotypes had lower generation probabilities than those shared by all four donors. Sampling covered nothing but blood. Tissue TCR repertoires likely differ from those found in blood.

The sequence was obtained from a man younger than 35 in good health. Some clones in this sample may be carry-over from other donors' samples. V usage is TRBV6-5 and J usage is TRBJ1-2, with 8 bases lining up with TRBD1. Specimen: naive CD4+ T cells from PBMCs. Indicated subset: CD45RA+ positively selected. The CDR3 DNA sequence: TGTGCCACCAGACAGGGGAACTATGGCTACACCTTC. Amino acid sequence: CATRQGNYGYTF.